This entry lists 22 T cell receptor beta chains sequenced from one sample in a study of T-cell memory formation after mild COVID-19. Each CDR3 protein is one row after TCRdb ran MiXCR on the 5' RACE reads. Of roughly 620,000 distinct CDR3 sequences listed, roughly 18% were seen once; the top ten hold 9.5% to 15%. The sequenced material came from PBMCs or a T cell subset sorted from them (not recorded which). The receptors were sampled from an adult woman who had mild COVID-19 (a few samples of this study predate the infection). Cell type and time point are not known.

The CDR3 here is CASSLRGYSEQFF. CDR3 in DNA: TGTGCCAGCAGCTTAAGGGGGTACAGCGAGCAGTTCTTC. The gene calls are TRBV13 and TRBJ2-1, with D possibly being TRBD1 (6 bases). Germline-derived CDR1 and CDR2 are PRHDT and FYEKMQ (reference sequence). CDR3 length: 13 residues. Trimming took off 2 bases at V and 10 bases at J, with 12 bases between the two ends.

Only a few counts were recorded for this clonotype. CDR3 DNA sequence: TGCGCCAGCAGCTACGGACAGGGTGGTGGAGACACTGAAGCTTTCTTT. It translates to CASSYGQGGGDTEAFF. The chain is built from TRBV5-1 and TRBJ1-1; 8 bases are shared with TRBD1. CDR1 and CDR2 from the germline V gene are SGHRS and YFSETQ. V was clipped by 3 bases and J by 3 bases; unmatched bases: 10. CDR3 size: 16 residues.

This clonotype appeared a few times. The V call is TRBV7-8, the J call TRBJ2-5, with D maybe TRBD2 (7 bases). The CDR3 consists of 15 residues. The germline V gene has CDR1 SGHVS and CDR2 FQNEAQ. V was shortened by 1 base and J by 2 bases, with 11 bases between the two germline ends. The CDR3 DNA reads TGTGCCAGCAGCTTAGGAAGGGGGGGGCAAGAGACCCAGTACTTC. Amino acids: CASSLGRGGQETQYF.

The genes are TRBV29-1 and TRBJ2-7; unclear D gene. The CDR3 covers 10 residues. Trimming cost V 4 bases and J 3 bases, with 4 bases left between them. Germline loops: CDR1 SQVTM, CDR2 ANQGSEA. The CDR3 reads CSVGFYEQYF. The CDR3 DNA follows: TGCAGCGTTGGGTTCTACGAGCAGTACTTC.

The V and J genes are TRBV20-1 and TRBJ2-7; maybe TRBD1 (5 bases). CDR3 size: 13 residues. V was clipped by 6 bases and J by 3 bases, with 15 bases between them. CDR1 and CDR2 from the germline V gene are DFQATT and SNEGSKA (reference sequence). The CDR3 nucleotides read TGCAGTGCCAACCCCAGGGAAGGCTACGAGCAGTACTTC. As protein: CSANPREGYEQYF.

This clonotype was seen more than once but under ten times. This rearrangement joins TRBV6-5 to TRBJ2-7; a possible D gene is TRBD1 (6 bases). Trimming removed 0 bases at V and 3 bases at J, with 15 bases between. Germline CDR1 is MNHEY and CDR2 is SVGAGI. The length of the CDR3 is 16 residues. The chain's CDR3 is CASSYSKLTGNYEQYF. The DNA for the CDR3 is TGTGCCAGCAGTTACTCGAAGCTAACAGGGAACTACGAGCAGTACTTC.

The chain is built from TRBV28 and TRBJ2-5; tentatively, D is TRBD1 (6 bases). Germline V gives CDR1 MDHEN, CDR2 SYDVKM. V lost 7 bases to trimming and J lost 5 bases, with 14 bases between them. This CDR3 comprises 13 residues. The CDR3 region is CASTSRGRETQYF. The DNA for the CDR3 is TGTGCCAGCACCAGCAGGGGAAGGGAGACCCAGTACTTC.

DNA of the CDR3: TGTGCCAGCAGCCCCCACCCCGGGACTAGCGGGAGCCTTGAGCAGTTCTTC. Its translation: CASSPHPGTSGSLEQFF. The chain uses TRBV3-1 and TRBJ2-1, with 14 bases matching TRBD2. V dropped 4 bases and J dropped 9; count of bases not matched to a gene: 11. There are 17 residues in the CDR3. Per germline, CDR1 LGHDT and CDR2 YNNKEL (reference sequence).

This clonotype was found many times. V usage is TRBV7-2 and J usage is TRBJ1-2; TRBD1 might be the D (5 bases). V lost 4 bases, J lost 1 base, and 10 bases lay in between. CDR3 length: 14 amino acids. Germline V gene sequence: CDR1 SGHTA, CDR2 FQGNSA. The CDR3 is CASSSQGLNYGYTF. The DNA for the CDR3 is TGTGCCAGCAGCTCGCAGGGCCTTAACTATGGCTACACCTTC.

The sample holds a few counts of this clonotype. The rearrangement joins TRBV5-8 to TRBJ2-1, with TRBD2 matching 13 bases. V was pared by 3 bases and J by 12 bases, with 12 bases of the junction left unmatched. The germline V gene has CDR1 SGHTS and CDR2 YDEGEE. The CDR3 is 16 residues long. The CDR3: CASSSSSWTSGSRQFF. The CDR3 DNA reads TGTGCCAGCAGCTCCTCTTCGTGGACTAGCGGGAGTAGGCAGTTCTTC.

This clonotype was seen more than once but under ten times. The gene calls are TRBV18 and TRBJ1-4; TRBD1 might be the D (5 bases). The V and J ends lost 3 bases and 4 bases respectively, with 15 bases between them. The CDR3 runs to 16 residues. Looked up from germline, CDR1 is KGHSH and CDR2 is LQKENI. The chain's CDR3 is CASSPQRDVFNEKLFF. The CDR3 DNA follows: TGTGCCAGCTCACCTCAACGGGACGTGTTTAATGAAAAACTGTTTTTT. Full variable domain (missing parts from reference TRBV18 and TRBJ1-4): NAGVMQNPRHLVRRRGQEARLRCSPMKGHSHVYWYRQLPEEGLKFMVYLQKENIIDESGMPKERFSAEFPKEGPSILRIQQVVRGDSAAYFCASSPQRDVFNEKLFFGSGTQLSVL.

The chain employs TRBV4-2 and TRBJ2-5; 8 bases match TRBD2. This CDR3 has 14 residues. Trimming took 5 bases from V and 4 from J; bases not matched to a gene: 6. Germline lookup yields CDR1 LGHNA and CDR2 YNFKEQ. CDR3 coding DNA: TGTGCCAGCAGCTCCCGGACTAGCCGAGAGACCCAGTACTTC. Translation: CASSSRTSRETQYF.

This clonotype has a count of ten or more. This chain connects TRBV12-3 or TRBV12-4 to TRBJ2-4, with TRBD1 matching over 7 bases. With V trimmed by 6 bases and J by 5 bases, 13 bases remained unmatched. The CDR3 runs to 16 residues. The CDR3 region is CASRTGIQGQQNIQYF. The CDR3 DNA sequence: TGTGCCAGCAGAACAGGGATTCAGGGACAGCAAAACATTCAGTACTTC.

This chain joins TRBV7-9 and TRBJ2-5; 8 nucleotides line up with TRBD1. With 3 bases clipped from V and 3 bases from J, the junction kept 6 bases outside the gene matches. Germline assignment: CDR1 SEHNR and CDR2 FQNEAQ (reference sequence). This CDR3 region has 15 residues. The CDR3 coding sequence is TGTGCCAGCAGCTTCTCTGACAGGGGTGAAGAGACCCAGTACTTC. The encoded protein is CASSFSDRGEETQYF. The full variable domain, completed using reference TRBV7-9 and TRBJ2-5, is DTGVSQNPRHKITKRGQNVTFRCDPISEHNRLYWYRQTLGQGPEFLTYFQNEAQLEKSRLLSDRFSAERPKGSFSTLEIQRTEQGDSAMYLCASSFSDRGEETQYFGPGTRLLVL.

This clonotype showed up just a few times. The chain carries TRBV5-4 and TRBJ2-3; 12 bases agree with TRBD2. This CDR3 is 17 amino acids long. The J segment lost 1 base and the V segment lost 1 base, leaving 4 bases of the junction unmatched. Germline lookup yields CDR1 SGHNT and CDR2 YYREEE (reference sequence). In nucleotides, the CDR3 is TGTGCCAGCAGCTTGCTAGCGGGGGGGCCCGGCACAGATACGCAGTATTTT. It is translated as CASSLLAGGPGTDTQYF.

This clonotype was seen a handful of times. V and J are TRBV7-9 and TRBJ2-1; 9 bases are shared with TRBD2. Per the germline V gene, CDR1 is SEHNR and CDR2 is FQNEAQ (reference sequence). This CDR3 is built from 15 residues. V trimming: 1 base; J trimming: 6 bases; junction bases outside the gene matches: 4. The CDR3 nucleotides read TGTGCCAGCAGCTTAGTGTGGCGGGAGGGCAATGAGCAGTTCTTC. This encodes CASSLVWREGNEQFF.

The V gene is TRBV5-1, the J gene TRBJ2-3; D call uncertain. There are 14 residues in the CDR3. V gave up 0 bases and J gave up 4 bases, with 9 bases separating them. The germline V gene encodes CDR1 SGHRS and CDR2 YFSETQ. CDR3: CASSLGTDADTQYF. The CDR3 coding sequence is TGCGCCAGCAGCTTGGGTACAGATGCAGATACGCAGTATTTT.

This clonotype appeared a few times. CDR3 bases: TGTGCCAGCAGCTCCTGGGACAGGGAGGGCTACGAGCAGTACTTC. Translating it yields CASSSWDREGYEQYF. The J gene is TRBJ2-7, the V gene TRBV5-6; 9 nucleotides align to TRBD1. The trim removed 3 bases at V and 3 bases at J, leaving 7 bases unmatched. CDR3 length: 15 residues. Germline values: CDR1 SGHDT, CDR2 YYEEEE.

The chain combines TRBV5-1 with TRBJ1-2; D is unresolved. Germline loops: CDR1 SGHRS, CDR2 YFSETQ. This CDR3 contains 15 residues. The V end lost 0 bases, the J end lost 4 bases, and 13 bases lay between the germline ends. CDR3 sequence reads: CASSLDDGGIYGYTF. The CDR3 bases are TGCGCCAGCAGCTTGGATGACGGCGGAATCTATGGCTACACCTTC.

This clonotype occurred a few times. The chain links TRBV4-3 to TRBJ2-3; D remains unclear. The germline V gene has CDR1 LGHNA and CDR2 YSLEER. This CDR3 is 14 amino acids long. V was pared by 0 bases and J by 8 bases, with 12 bases between. The CDR3 here is CASSQDQRQSTQYF. The CDR3, as DNA: TGCGCCAGCAGCCAAGATCAAAGGCAGTCTACGCAGTATTTT.

This chain joins TRBV20-1 and TRBJ1-6; D remains ambiguous. Germline CDR1 DFQATT, CDR2 SNEGSKA (reference sequence). There are 13 residues in the CDR3. The ends were cut back, 0 bases at V and 13 bases at J, with 13 bases in the middle. The CDR3 bases are TGCAGTGCTAGAGATCCCGCCGGGAAGCCCCTCCACTTT. Its translation: CSARDPAGKPLHF.

A single count supports this clonotype. The chain joins TRBV5-1 to TRBJ1-1; D is ambiguous. The CDR3 contains 16 residues. Germline CDR1 is SGHRS and CDR2 is YFSETQ. V dropped 0 bases and J dropped 1 base, with 13 bases sitting between them. CDR3 DNA sequence: TGCGCCAGCAGCTTGGGTGGAGGGAGGAGGAACACTGAAGCTTTCTTT. It codes for CASSLGGGRRNTEAFF.